The sequence of this TCR beta chain was determined in a study of blood T cell repertoires in COVID-19. Looking at the study overall: The study drew acute and convalescent COVID-19 samples from the United States, Italy and Spain. Sample material is recorded as cDNA or gDNA derived from T cells, B-cell-depleted T cells, or PBMCs.

Authors' methods: Quantification of nucleated cells was approximated via reference gene primer amplification. Clones were sequenced by immunoSEQ multiplex PCR, and TCRdb holds only the in-frame ones, with some missing. From that table come the V and J calls and clone size; the DNA was used to work out D and trimming. This sample has 130,000 to 150,000 clones, with about 80% found just once. The source material was peripheral blood. This clonotype originated in a man between 65 and 80 years old who had recovered from COVID-19.

The chain's CDR3 is CASSLGQGWATEAFF. CDR3 DNA: TGTGCCAGCAGCCTTGGACAGGGGTGGGCCACTGAAGCTTTCTTT. V is TRBV11-2 and J is TRBJ1-1; 9 nucleotides line up with TRBD1. Germline loops: CDR1 SGHAT, CDR2 FQNNGV. V gave up 5 bases and J gave up 4 bases; unmatched junction bases: 8. The CDR3 is 15 residues long.